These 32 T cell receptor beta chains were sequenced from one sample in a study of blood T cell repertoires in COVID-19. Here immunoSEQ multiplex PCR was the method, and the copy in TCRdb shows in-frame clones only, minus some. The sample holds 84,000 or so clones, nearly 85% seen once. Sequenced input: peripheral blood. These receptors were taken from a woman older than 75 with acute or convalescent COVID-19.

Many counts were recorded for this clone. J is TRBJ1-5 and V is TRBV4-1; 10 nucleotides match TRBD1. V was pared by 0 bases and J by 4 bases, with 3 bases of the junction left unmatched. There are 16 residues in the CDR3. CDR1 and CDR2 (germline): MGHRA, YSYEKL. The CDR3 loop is CASSQDGGQGNQPQHF. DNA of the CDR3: TGCGCCAGCAGCCAAGATGGGGGACAGGGGAATCAGCCCCAGCATTTT.

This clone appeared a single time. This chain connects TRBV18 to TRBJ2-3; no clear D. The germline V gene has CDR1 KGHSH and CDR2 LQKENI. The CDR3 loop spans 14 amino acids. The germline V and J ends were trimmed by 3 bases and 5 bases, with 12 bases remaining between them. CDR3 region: CASSPVLAVDTQYF. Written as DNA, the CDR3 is TGTGCCAGCTCACCGGTGTTGGCGGTAGATACGCAGTATTTT.

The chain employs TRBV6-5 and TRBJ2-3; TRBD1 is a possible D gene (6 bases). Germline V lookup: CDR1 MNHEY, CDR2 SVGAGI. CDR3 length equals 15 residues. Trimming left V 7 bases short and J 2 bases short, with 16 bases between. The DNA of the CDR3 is TGTGCCAGCAATAGGGGGACAATACACACAGATACGCAGTATTTT. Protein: CASNRGTIHTDTQYF.

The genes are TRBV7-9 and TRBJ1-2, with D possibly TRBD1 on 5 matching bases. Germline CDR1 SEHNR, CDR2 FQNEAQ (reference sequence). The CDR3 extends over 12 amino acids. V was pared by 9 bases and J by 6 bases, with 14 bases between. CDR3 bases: TGTGCCAGTGGACACGCTATAGATGGCTACACCTTC. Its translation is CASGHAIDGYTF.

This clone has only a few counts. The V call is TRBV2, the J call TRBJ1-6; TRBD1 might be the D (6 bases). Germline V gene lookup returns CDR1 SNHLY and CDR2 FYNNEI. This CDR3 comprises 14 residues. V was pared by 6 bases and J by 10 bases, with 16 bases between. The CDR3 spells CASSKGGGGSPLHF. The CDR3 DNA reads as TGTGCCAGCAGCAAAGGTGGGGGGGGCTCACCCCTCCACTTT. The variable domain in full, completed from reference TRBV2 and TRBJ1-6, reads EPEVTQTPSHQVTQMGQEVILRCVPISNHLYFYWYRQILGQKVEFLVSFYNNEISEKSEIFDDQFSVERPDGSNFTLKIRSTKLEDSAMYFCASSKGGGGSPLHFGNGTRLTVT.

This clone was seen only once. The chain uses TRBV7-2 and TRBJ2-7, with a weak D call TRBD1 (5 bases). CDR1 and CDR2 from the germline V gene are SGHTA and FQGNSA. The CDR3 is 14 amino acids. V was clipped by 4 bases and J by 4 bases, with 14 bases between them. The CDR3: CASSSTGARYEQYF. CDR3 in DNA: TGTGCCAGCAGCTCTACTGGGGCTAGGTACGAGCAGTACTTC.

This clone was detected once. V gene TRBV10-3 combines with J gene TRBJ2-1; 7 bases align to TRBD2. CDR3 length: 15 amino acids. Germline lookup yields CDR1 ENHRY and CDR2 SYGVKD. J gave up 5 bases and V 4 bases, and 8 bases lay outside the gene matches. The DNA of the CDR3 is TGTGCCATCAGTGGATCTAGCGGAACCAACAATGAGCAGTTCTTC. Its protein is CAISGSSGTNNEQFF.

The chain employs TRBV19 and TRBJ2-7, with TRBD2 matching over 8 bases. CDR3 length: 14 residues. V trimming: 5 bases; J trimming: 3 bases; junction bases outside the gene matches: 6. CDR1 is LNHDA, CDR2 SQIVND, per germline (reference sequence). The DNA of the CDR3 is TGTGCCAGTAGTTGGGCGGGAGGCGACTACGAGCAGTACTTC. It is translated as CASSWAGGDYEQYF.

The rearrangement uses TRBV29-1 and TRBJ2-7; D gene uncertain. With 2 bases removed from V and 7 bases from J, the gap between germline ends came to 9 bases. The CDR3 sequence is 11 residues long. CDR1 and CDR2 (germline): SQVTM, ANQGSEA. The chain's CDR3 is CSVERVGEQYF. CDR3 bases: TGCAGCGTTGAACGGGTCGGGGAGCAGTACTTC.

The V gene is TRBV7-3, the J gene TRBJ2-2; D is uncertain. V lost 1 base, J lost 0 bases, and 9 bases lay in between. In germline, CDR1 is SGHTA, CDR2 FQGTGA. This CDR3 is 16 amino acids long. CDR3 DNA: TGTGCCAGCAGCTTAAAAAGCGCAGCGAACACCGGGGAGCTGTTTTTT. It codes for CASSLKSAANTGELFF.

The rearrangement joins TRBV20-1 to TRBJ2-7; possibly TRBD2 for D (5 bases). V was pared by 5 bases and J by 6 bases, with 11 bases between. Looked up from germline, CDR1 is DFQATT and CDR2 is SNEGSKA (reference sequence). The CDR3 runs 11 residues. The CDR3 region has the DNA TGCAGTGCTGGGTTGGGGAGCGAGCAGTACTTC. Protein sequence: CSAGLGSEQYF.

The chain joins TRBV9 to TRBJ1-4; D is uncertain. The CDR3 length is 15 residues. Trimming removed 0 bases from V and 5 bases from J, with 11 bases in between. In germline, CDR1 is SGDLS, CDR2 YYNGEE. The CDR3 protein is CASSVGMGSNEKLFF. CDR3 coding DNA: TGTGCCAGCAGCGTAGGTATGGGCAGCAATGAAAAACTGTTTTTT.

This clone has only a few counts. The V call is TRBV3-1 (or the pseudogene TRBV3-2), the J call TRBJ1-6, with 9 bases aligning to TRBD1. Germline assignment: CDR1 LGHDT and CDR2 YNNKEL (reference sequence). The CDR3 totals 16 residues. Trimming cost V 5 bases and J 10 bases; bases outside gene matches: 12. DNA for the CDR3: TGTGCCAGCAGCGAGGGGGACAGGGCTTTGTACTCACCCCTCCACTTT. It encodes CASSEGDRALYSPLHF.

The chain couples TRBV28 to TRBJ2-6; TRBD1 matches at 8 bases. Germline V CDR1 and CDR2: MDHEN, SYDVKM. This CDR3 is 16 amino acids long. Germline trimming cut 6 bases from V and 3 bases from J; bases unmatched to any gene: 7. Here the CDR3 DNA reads TGTGCCAGCAGCCCGGACAGGGCCGGTGGGGCCAACGTCCTGACTTTC. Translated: CASSPDRAGGANVLTF.

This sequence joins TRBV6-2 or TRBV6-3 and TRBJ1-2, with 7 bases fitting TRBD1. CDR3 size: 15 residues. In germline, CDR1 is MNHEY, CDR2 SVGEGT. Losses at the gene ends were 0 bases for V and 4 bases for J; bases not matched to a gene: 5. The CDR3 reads CASSYSAGQPYGYTF. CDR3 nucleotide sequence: TGTGCCAGCAGTTACTCGGCGGGACAGCCCTATGGCTACACCTTC.

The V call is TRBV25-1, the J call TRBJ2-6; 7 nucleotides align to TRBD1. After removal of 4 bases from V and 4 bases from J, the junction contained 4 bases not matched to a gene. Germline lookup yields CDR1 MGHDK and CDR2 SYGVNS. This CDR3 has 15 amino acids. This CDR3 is CASSGQGSGANVLTF. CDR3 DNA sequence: TGTGCCAGCAGTGGACAGGGTTCAGGGGCCAACGTCCTGACTTTC.

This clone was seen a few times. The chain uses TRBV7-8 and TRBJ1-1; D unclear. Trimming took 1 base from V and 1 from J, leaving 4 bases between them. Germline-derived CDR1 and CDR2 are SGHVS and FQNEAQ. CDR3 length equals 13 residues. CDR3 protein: CASSLGQNTEAFF. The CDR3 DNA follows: TGTGCCAGCAGCTTAGGACAGAACACTGAAGCTTTCTTT.

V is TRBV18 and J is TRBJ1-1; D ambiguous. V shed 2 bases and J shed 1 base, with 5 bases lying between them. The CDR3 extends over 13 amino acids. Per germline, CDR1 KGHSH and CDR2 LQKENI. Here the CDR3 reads CASSPNRNTEAFF. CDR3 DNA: TGTGCCAGCTCACCAAACAGGAACACTGAAGCTTTCTTT.

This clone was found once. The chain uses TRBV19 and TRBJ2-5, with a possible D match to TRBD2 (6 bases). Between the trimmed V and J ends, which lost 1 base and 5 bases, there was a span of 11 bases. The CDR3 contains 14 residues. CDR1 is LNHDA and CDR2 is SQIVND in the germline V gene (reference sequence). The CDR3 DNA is TGTGCCAGTAGTATAGGGGGCGGGAAGGAGACCCAGTACTTC. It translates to CASSIGGGKETQYF.

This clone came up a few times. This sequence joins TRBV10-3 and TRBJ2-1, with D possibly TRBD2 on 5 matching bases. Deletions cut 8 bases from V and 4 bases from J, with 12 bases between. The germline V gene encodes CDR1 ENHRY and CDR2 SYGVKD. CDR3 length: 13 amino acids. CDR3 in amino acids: CAILRELYNEQFF. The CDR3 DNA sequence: TGTGCCATCCTCCGGGAATTGTACAATGAGCAGTTCTTC.

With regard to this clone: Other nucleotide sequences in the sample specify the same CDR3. The CDR3 region has the DNA TGTGCCAGCTCGCCTAGCTCCTACGAGCAGTACTTC. Protein sequence: CASSPSSYEQYF. The chain has TRBV18 and TRBJ2-7; D is ambiguous. The CDR3 has 12 amino acids. Trimming pared 6 bases from V and 0 bases from J, leaving 6 bases between. The germline V gene encodes CDR1 KGHSH and CDR2 LQKENI.

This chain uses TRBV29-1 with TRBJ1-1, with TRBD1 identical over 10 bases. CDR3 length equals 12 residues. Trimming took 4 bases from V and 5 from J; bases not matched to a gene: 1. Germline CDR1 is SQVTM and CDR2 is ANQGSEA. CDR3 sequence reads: CSVGDRGTEAFF. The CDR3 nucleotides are TGCAGCGTTGGGGACAGGGGTACTGAAGCTTTCTTT.

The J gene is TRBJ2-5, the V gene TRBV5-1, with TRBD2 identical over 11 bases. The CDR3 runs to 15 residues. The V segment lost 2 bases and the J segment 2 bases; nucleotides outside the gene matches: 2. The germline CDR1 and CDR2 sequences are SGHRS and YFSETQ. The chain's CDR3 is CASSLLAGVQETQYF. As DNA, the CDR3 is TGCGCCAGCAGCTTACTAGCGGGAGTACAAGAGACCCAGTACTTC. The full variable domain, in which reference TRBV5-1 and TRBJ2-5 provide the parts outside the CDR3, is KAGVTQTPRYLIKTRGQQVTLSCSPISGHRSVSWYQQTPGQGLQFLFEYFSETQRNKGNFPGRFSGRQFSNSRSEMNVSTLELGDSALYLCASSLLAGVQETQYFGPGTRLLVL.

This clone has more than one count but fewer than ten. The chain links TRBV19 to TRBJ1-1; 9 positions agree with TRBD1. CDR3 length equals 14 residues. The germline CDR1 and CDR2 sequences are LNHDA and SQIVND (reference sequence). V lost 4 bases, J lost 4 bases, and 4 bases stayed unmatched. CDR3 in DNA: TGTGCCAGTAGTAGAGGACAGGGGAGCACTGAAGCTTTCTTT. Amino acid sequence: CASSRGQGSTEAFF.

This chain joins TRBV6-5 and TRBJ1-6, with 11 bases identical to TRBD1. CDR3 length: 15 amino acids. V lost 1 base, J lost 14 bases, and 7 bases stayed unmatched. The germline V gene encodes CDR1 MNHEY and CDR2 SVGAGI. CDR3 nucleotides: TGTGCCAGCAGTTACTGGGGACAGGGGGGGTCTGCCCTCCACTTT. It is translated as CASSYWGQGGSALHF.

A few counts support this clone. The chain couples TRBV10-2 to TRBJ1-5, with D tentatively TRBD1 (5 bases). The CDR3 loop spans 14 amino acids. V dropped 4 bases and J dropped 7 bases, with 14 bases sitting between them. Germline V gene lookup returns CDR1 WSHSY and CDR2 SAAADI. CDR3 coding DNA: TGCGCCAGCAGTGCCGGGGAGGGGAGGCAGCCCCAGCATTTT. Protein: CASSAGEGRQPQHF.

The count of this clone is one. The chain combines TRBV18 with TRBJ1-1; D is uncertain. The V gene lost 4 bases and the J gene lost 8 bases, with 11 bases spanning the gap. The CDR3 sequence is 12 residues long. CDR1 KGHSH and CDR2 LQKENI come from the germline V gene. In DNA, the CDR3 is TGTGCCAGCTCACAGGAGCTTGACGAAGCTTTCTTT. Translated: CASSQELDEAFF.

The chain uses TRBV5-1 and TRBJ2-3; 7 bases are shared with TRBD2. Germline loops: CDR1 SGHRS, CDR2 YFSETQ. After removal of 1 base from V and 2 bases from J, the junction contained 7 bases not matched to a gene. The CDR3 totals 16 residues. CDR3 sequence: CASSLWSSGATDTQYF. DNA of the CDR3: TGCGCCAGCAGCTTGTGGTCTAGCGGAGCCACAGATACGCAGTATTTT.

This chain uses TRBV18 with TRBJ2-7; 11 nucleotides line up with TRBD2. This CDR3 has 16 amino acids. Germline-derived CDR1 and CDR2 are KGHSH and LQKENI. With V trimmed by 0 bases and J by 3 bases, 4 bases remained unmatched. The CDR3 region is CASSPPLAGGYYEQYF. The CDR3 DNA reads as TGTGCCAGCTCACCACCCCTAGCGGGAGGTTACTACGAGCAGTACTTC.

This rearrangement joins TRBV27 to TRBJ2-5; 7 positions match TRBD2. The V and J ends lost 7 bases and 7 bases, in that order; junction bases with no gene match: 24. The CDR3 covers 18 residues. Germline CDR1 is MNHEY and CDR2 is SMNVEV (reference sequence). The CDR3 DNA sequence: TGTGCCAGCACCTCCACGGGGTACTCGGGAGGCCCTATAGGGACCCAGTACTTC. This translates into CASTSTGYSGGPIGTQYF.

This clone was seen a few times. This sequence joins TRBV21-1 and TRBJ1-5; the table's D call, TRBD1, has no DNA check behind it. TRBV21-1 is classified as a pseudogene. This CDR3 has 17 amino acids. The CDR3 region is CASSKGVGRGRNQPQHF. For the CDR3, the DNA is TGTGCCAGCAGCAAAGGAGTTGGAAGGGGGAGAAATCAGCCCCAGCATTTT.

The CDR3 DNA reads as TGTGCCAGCAGTTTAGGGACTAGCGGGACCATCGGGTCCACAGATACGCAGTATTTT. The encoded protein is CASSLGTSGTIGSTDTQYF. This chain uses TRBV28 with TRBJ2-3; 13 bases are shared with TRBD2. J gave up 2 bases and V 2 bases, and 10 bases lay outside the gene matches. CDR1 is MDHEN, CDR2 SYDVKM, per germline. This CDR3 comprises 19 residues.